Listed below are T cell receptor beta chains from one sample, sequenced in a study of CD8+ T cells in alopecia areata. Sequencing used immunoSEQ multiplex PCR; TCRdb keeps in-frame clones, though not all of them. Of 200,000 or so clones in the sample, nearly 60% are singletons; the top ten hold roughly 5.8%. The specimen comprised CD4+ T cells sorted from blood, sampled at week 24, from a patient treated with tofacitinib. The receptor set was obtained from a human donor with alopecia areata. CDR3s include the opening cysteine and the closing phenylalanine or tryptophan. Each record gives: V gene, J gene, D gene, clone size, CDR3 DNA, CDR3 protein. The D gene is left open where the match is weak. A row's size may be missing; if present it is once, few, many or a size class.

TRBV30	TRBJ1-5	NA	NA	TGTGCCTGGAGTGGGCAGAGCAATCAGCCCCAGCATTTT	CAWSGQSNQPQHF
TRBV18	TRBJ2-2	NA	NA	TGTGCCAGCTCACCAGGGTCTCAGCGTAACACCGGGGAGCTGTTTTTT	CASSPGSQRNTGELFF
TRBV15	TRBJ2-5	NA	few	TGTGCCACCAGCAGCAGGGACCGAGGCCAAGAGACCCAGTACTTC	CATSSRDRGQETQYF
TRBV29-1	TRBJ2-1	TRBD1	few	TGCAGCGTTTCCCAGGGACAGGGGTACAATGAGCAGTTCTTC	CSVSQGQGYNEQFF
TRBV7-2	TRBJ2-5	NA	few	TGTGCCAGCAGCCTTCAAGCAGGGGCAGAGACCCAGTACTTC	CASSLQAGAETQYF
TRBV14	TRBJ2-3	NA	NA	TGTGCCAGCAGCCAAGTCGATACGCAGTATTTT	CASSQVDTQYF
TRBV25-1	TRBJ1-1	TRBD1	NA	TGTGCCAGCAGTGTCCGACAGGGGAACACTGAAGCTTTCTTT	CASSVRQGNTEAFF
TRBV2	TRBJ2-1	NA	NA	TGTGCCAGCAGCCCGGGACTTAACAATGAGCAGTTCTTC	CASSPGLNNEQFF
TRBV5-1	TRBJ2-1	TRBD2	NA	TGCGCCAGCAGCCCCCTAGCGGGAGATGATAATGAGCCGTTCTTC	CASSPLAGDDNEPFF
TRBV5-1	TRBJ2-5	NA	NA	TGCGCCAGCAGCTTGGTCGGGGACGGGGAGACCCAGTACTTC	CASSLVGDGETQYF
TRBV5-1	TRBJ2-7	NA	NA	TGCGCCAGCAGCTCCGAATACGAGCAGTACTTC	CASSSEYEQYF
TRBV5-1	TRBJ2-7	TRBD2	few	TGCGCCAGCAGCTGGACTAGCGGGGCCATCTACGAGCAGTACTTC	CASSWTSGAIYEQYF
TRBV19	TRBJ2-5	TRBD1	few	TGTGCCAGGATGCCCGGACAGGGGGGATCGGAGACCCAGTACTTC	CARMPGQGGSETQYF
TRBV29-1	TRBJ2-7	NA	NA	TGCAGCGTCCAAGAGGGACGAGGGCCCTACGAGCAGTACTTC	CSVQEGRGPYEQYF
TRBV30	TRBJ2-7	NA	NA	TGTGCCTGGAGTCGGGATCCTTACGAGCAGTACTTC	CAWSRDPYEQYF
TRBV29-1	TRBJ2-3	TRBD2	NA	TGCAGCGTCCAAGGGAGCGGGGAGGCAGATACGCAGTATTTT	CSVQGSGEADTQYF
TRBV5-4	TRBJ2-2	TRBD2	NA	TGTGCCAGCAGCCCCGGACTAGCTAGTGTCACCGGGGAGCTGTTTTTT	CASSPGLASVTGELFF
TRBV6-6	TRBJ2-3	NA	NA	TGTGCCAGCAAGGTTCTGGATACGCAGTATTTT	CASKVLDTQYF
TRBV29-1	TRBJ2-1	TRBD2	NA	TGCAGCGTTGTTAAGCGGGGGGGCTACAATGAGCAGTTCTTC	CSVVKRGGYNEQFF
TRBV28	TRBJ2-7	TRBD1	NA	TGTGCCAGCAGTTCTACAGGGGGCTCCTACGAGCAGTACTTC	CASSSTGGSYEQYF